These 29 T cell receptor beta chains share one sample of origin, sequenced in a study of regulatory T cells in long-lasting Graves disease (dated by TCRdb to the early 2020s). Library preparation was by multiplex PCR. The sequencing machine was an Illumina HiSeq 4000. iRepertoire HTBI primers and Arm-PCR amplification of CDR3 regions were used to construct TCR beta libraries. TCRdb reprocessing: public reads trimmed at Q25 with fastp, clones called with MiXCR, in-frame beta chains kept. Entries that share a CDR3 protein sequence are merged under the most common genes and DNA. Present in this sample are 360,000 or so distinct CDR3 sequences, 16% of which were seen just once. The top ten constitute 20% of the sample. Interpreted using the paper, the time point label stands for: newly diagnosed GD, antithyroid drugs for less than 3 months. RNA was extracted from PBMCs in TRIzol for both TCR sequencing and RNA sequencing.

This sample was shared with a second study, whose subject was T cells in Graves' hyperthyroidism and ophthalmopathy.

This sample comprised peripheral blood mononuclear cells (PBMCs), obtained at new diagnosis, from a patient treated with antithyroid drugs. The receptor set was obtained from a woman between 18 and 30 years old with Graves disease. Donor details come from another sample of the same person, matched by shared clones.

The table lists this clonotype with many counts. V gene TRBV5-1 combines with J gene TRBJ1-1; no clear D. CDR1 and CDR2 (germline): SGHRS, YFSETQ. The CDR3 has 15 residues. Deletions cut 4 bases from V and 3 bases from J, with 16 bases between. DNA for the CDR3: TGCGCCAGCAGCATAGAGAGCATGGCATACACTGAAGCTTTCTTT. Translation: CASSIESMAYTEAFF.

This clonotype was recorded many times. The V and J genes are TRBV7-6 and TRBJ2-3; 12 bases map to TRBD2. Trimming took 5 bases from V and 2 from J; bases not matched to a gene: 8. The CDR3 spans 17 residues. CDR1 and CDR2 (germline): SGHVS, FNYEAQ. The CDR3 protein is CASSLYPSGRVTDTQYF. Here the CDR3 DNA reads TGTGCCAGCAGCCTTTACCCTAGCGGGAGGGTCACAGATACGCAGTATTTT.

A note on this clonotype: One end of the junction fails to match germline, which may point to a read error. V gene TRBV3-1 combines with J gene TRBJ2-1; TRBD1 agrees at 7 bases. CDR3 length: 16 residues. Germline CDR1 reads LGHDT; CDR2 reads YNNKEL (reference sequence). The CDR3 bases are TGTGCCAGCAGCCAAGAAGTCCGACAGGGAGTCAATGAGCAGTCCTTC. Its protein is CASSQEVRQGVNEQSF.

This clonotype was seen more than once but under ten times. The gene calls are TRBV20-1 and TRBJ2-5, with D possibly called TRBD1 or TRBD2 (6 bases each). The V end lost 5 bases, the J end lost 2 bases, and 18 bases lay between the germline ends. The CDR3 loop spans 15 amino acids. Germline V gene sequence: CDR1 DFQATT, CDR2 SNEGSKA (reference sequence). Here the CDR3 reads CSASPPRGQQETQYF. CDR3 nucleotides: TGCAGTGCTTCCCCGCCCCGGGGGCAGCAAGAGACCCAGTACTTC.

This clonotype appeared a few times. This sequence joins TRBV7-8 and TRBJ2-7; 7 nucleotides line up with TRBD2. This CDR3 has 17 residues. In germline, CDR1 is SGHVS, CDR2 FQNEAQ. V lost 2 bases and J lost 1; bases outside the gene matches: 11. The CDR3 region has the DNA TGTGCCAGCAGCTTAAGTCGGGGCGGGAGTTCTTCCTACGAGCAGTACTTC. Translation: CASSLSRGGSSSYEQYF.

V is TRBV28 and J is TRBJ1-2; D remains ambiguous. The germline V gene has CDR1 MDHEN and CDR2 SYDVKM. This CDR3 spans 14 amino acids. Deletions cut 6 bases from V and 5 bases from J, with 16 bases between. The CDR3 bases are TGTGCCAGCAGCCTAATTGACCCTGTGTATGGCTACACCTTC. This translates into CASSLIDPVYGYTF.

There are many counts of this clonotype. V is TRBV5-1 and J is TRBJ1-2; 7 positions agree with TRBD1. CDR1 SGHRS and CDR2 YFSETQ come from the germline V gene. This CDR3 is built from 14 residues. The J segment lost 3 bases and the V segment lost 2 bases, leaving 4 bases of the junction unmatched. CDR3 loop: CASSFRGMDYGYTF. The CDR3 region has the DNA TGCGCCAGCAGCTTCAGGGGGATGGACTATGGCTACACCTTC.

This clonotype was seen at least ten times. The V call is TRBV11-3, the J call TRBJ2-3; D ambiguous. This CDR3 spans 13 amino acids. V was pared by 5 bases and J by 6 bases, with 12 bases between. The germline V gene encodes CDR1 SGHNT and CDR2 YENEEA. The CDR3 reads CASSPTFRDTQYF. The CDR3 DNA reads TGTGCCAGCAGCCCAACGTTCCGGGATACGCAGTATTTT.

This chain links TRBV4-1 with TRBJ1-2, with D possibly matching TRBD1 (5 bases). Trimming shortened V by 1 base and J by 4 bases, and 10 bases separated the two germline ends. Germline V gene lookup returns CDR1 MGHRA and CDR2 YSYEKL. The CDR3 consists of 14 residues. The CDR3 DNA sequence: TGCGCCAGCAGCCAAGTTGGGGGGGGCTATGGCTACACCTTC. Its translation: CASSQVGGGYGYTF.

In its sample, this clonotype was seen a few times. The chain joins TRBV3-1 to TRBJ1-3; D unresolved. The CDR3 is 17 residues long. V lost 3 bases and J lost 0, with 15 bases in between. Per the germline V gene, CDR1 is LGHDT and CDR2 is YNNKEL (reference sequence). The CDR3 bases are TGTGCCAGCAGCCAGGATGTCGGTCCTCGCTCTGGAAACACCATATATTTT. Amino acid sequence: CASSQDVGPRSGNTIYF.

This clonotype has at least ten counts. This chain uses TRBV5-1 with TRBJ2-2, with D possibly called TRBD1 or TRBD2 (7 bases each). Trimming stripped 5 bases from V and 5 bases from J, with 22 bases between. The CDR3 loop spans 17 amino acids. Germline CDR1 reads SGHRS; CDR2 reads YFSETQ. The CDR3 bases are TGCGCCAGCAGTCCGAACAGGGGAGGGATAGGTACCGGGGAGCTGTTTTTT. Translating it yields CASSPNRGGIGTGELFF. Full variable domain (remainder filled in from reference TRBV5-1 and TRBJ2-2): KAGVTQTPRYLIKTRGQQVTLSCSPISGHRSVSWYQQTPGQGLQFLFEYFSETQRNKGNFPGRFSGRQFSNSRSEMNVSTLELGDSALYLCASSPNRGGIGTGELFFGEGSRLTVL.

This chain joins TRBV27 and TRBJ2-3, with D unresolved. V lost 6 bases, J lost 2 bases, and 15 bases lay in between. CDR3 length equals 15 residues. Germline values: CDR1 MNHEY, CDR2 SMNVEV (reference sequence). The CDR3 region is CASSYTPESTDTQYF. CDR3 sequence (DNA): TGTGCCAGCAGCTATACTCCCGAATCCACAGATACGCAGTATTTT.

This clonotype was observed many times. The chain employs TRBV30 and TRBJ2-6; D unresolved. From germline, CDR1 is GTSNPN and CDR2 SVGIG (reference sequence). V gave up 4 bases and J gave up 4 bases, with 17 bases separating them. The CDR3 covers 16 residues. CDR3 loop: CAWTRSGVAGANVLTF. The CDR3 DNA sequence: TGTGCCTGGACCCGAAGTGGTGTAGCCGGGGCCAACGTCCTGACTTTC.

This clonotype was detected ten times or more. The chain is built from TRBV2 and TRBJ1-2, with 7 bases fitting TRBD1. The J segment lost 5 bases and the V segment lost 1 base, leaving 10 bases of the junction unmatched. Germline CDR1 is SNHLY and CDR2 is FYNNEI. The CDR3 length is 16 residues. CDR3 residues: CASSEGGAGGLYGYTF. The CDR3 nucleotides are TGTGCCAGCAGTGAAGGTGGGGCAGGGGGACTTTATGGCTACACCTTC.

This clonotype was observed a handful of times. The chain recombines TRBV6-1 with TRBJ1-2; 8 bases are a match to TRBD1. The CDR3 extends over 15 amino acids. CDR1 and CDR2 from the germline V gene are MNHNS and SASEGT. V lost 8 bases, J lost 0 bases, and 8 bases stayed unmatched. The CDR3 spells CASRTGTSANYGYTF. The CDR3 DNA sequence: TGTGCCAGCCGGACAGGGACCTCAGCTAACTATGGCTACACCTTC.

The genes are TRBV6-1 and TRBJ2-7; 8 bases match TRBD1. After removal of 5 bases from V and 0 bases from J, the junction contained 6 bases not matched to a gene. Per the germline V gene, CDR1 is MNHNS and CDR2 is SASEGT. This CDR3 contains 15 residues. The CDR3 DNA is TGTGCCAGCAGTCCCTGGACAGGGCCCTCCTACGAGCAGTACTTC. Translated, it gives CASSPWTGPSYEQYF.

The chain combines TRBV3-1 with TRBJ1-2; D perhaps matches TRBD1 (6 bases). CDR3 size: 13 residues. The germline CDR1 and CDR2 sequences are LGHDT and YNNKEL (reference sequence). Trimming removed 4 bases at V and 6 bases at J, with 12 bases between. The CDR3, as DNA: TGTGCCAGCAGCCCTCAGGGGTCTCATGGCTACACCTTC. It encodes CASSPQGSHGYTF.

This clonotype occurred many times. This chain connects TRBV9 to TRBJ2-5, with a weak D call TRBD1 (5 bases). The CDR3 consists of 15 residues. Germline V gives CDR1 SGDLS, CDR2 YYNGEE. The V gene lost 2 bases and the J gene lost 2 bases, with 13 bases spanning the gap. The CDR3 coding sequence is TGTGCCAGCAGCGTCGTCTTTGGGGCTCAAGAGACCCAGTACTTC. It translates to CASSVVFGAQETQYF.

This clonotype has ten or more counts. The CDR3 reads CASSGGPFRAGEWNNEQFF. For the CDR3, the DNA is TGTGCCAGCAGCGGGGGGCCGTTTAGGGCGGGAGAATGGAACAATGAGCAGTTCTTC. J is TRBJ2-1 and V is TRBV5-4; a weak D match, TRBD2 (7 bases). V was clipped by 4 bases and J by 5 bases, with 28 bases between them. The CDR3 has 19 residues. The germline V gene has CDR1 SGHNT and CDR2 YYREEE (reference sequence).

This clonotype has more than one count but fewer than ten. The V call is TRBV3-1, the J call TRBJ1-2; maybe TRBD1 (5 bases). Per germline, CDR1 LGHDT and CDR2 YNNKEL (reference sequence). With 1 base removed from V and 2 bases from J, the gap between germline ends came to 5 bases. The CDR3 has 13 amino acids. CDR3 sequence (DNA): TGTGCCAGCAGCCAAGGGGGGAACTATGGCTACACCTTC. This sequence encodes CASSQGGNYGYTF. The whole variable domain, filled in from reference TRBV3-1 and TRBJ1-2, reads DTAVSQTPKYLVTQMGNDKSIKCEQNLGHDTMYWYKQDSKKFLKIMFSYNNKELIINETVPNRFSPKSPDKAHLNLHINSLELGDSAVYFCASSQGGNYGYTFGSGTRLTVV.

This clonotype has at least ten counts. The rearrangement links TRBV6-5 to TRBJ2-7; D not resolved. The ends were cut back, 2 bases at V and 5 bases at J, with 10 bases in the middle. The CDR3 has 13 residues. CDR1 is MNHEY and CDR2 is SVGAGI in the germline V gene. CDR3 protein: CASSYVSSHEQYF. The CDR3 DNA follows: TGTGCCAGCAGTTACGTATCGAGTCACGAGCAGTACTTC.

In this sample, this clonotype turned up many times. This sequence joins TRBV11-2 and TRBJ1-1; possibly TRBD1 for D (6 bases). Trimming took 4 bases from V and 1 from J, leaving 25 bases between them. The CDR3 is 19 residues long. Germline V gene sequence: CDR1 SGHAT, CDR2 FQNNGV. The CDR3 region has the DNA TGTGCCAGCAGCTCCTATAAAGGGGGGTTAGGACAGAGGAACACTGAAGCTTTCTTT. It translates to CASSSYKGGLGQRNTEAFF. The full variable domain, rest sourced from reference TRBV11-2 and TRBJ1-1, is EAGVAQSPRYKIIEKRQSVAFWCNPISGHATLYWYQQILGQGPKLLIQFQNNGVVDDSQLPKDRFSAERLKGVDSTLKIQPAKLEDSAVYLCASSSYKGGLGQRNTEAFFGQGTRLTVV.

On this clonotype itself: At one end the junction does not follow the germline gene, possibly because of a read error. The rearrangement uses TRBV2 and TRBJ1-5; perhaps TRBD1 as D (5 bases). CDR1 is SNHLY, CDR2 FYNNEI, per germline. The CDR3 runs 14 residues. The CDR3 region is CASREGIRGQPQHF. The CDR3 DNA reads TGCGCCAGCAGGGAGGGGATCCGGGGTCAGCCCCAGCATTTT.

The rearrangement joins TRBV4-1 to TRBJ2-2, with TRBD1 as a possible D gene (5 bases). This CDR3 spans 18 amino acids. The V end was cut by 0 bases, the J end by 0 bases, with 14 bases between. Germline CDR1 is MGHRA and CDR2 is YSYEKL. The CDR3 sequence is CASSQDLVARANTGELFF. The DNA for the CDR3 is TGCGCCAGCAGCCAAGATCTGGTAGCCAGGGCGAACACCGGGGAGCTGTTTTTT.

In its sample, this clonotype was seen many times. This chain uses TRBV5-1 with TRBJ2-3; TRBD2 matches 10 bases. CDR3 size: 17 residues. Germline values: CDR1 SGHRS, CDR2 YFSETQ. V shed 0 bases and J 2 bases; nucleotides not matched to a gene: 6. CDR3 nucleotide sequence: TGCGCCAGCAGCTTGGCAGCTAGCGGGGGCCTCACAGATACGCAGTATTTT. Its translation: CASSLAASGGLTDTQYF.

A remark on this clonotype: This may come from a read error, since a much larger clone is one base off. The chain recombines TRBV6-9 with TRBJ2-7; 10 bases are a match to TRBD2. Germline V gene lookup returns CDR1 MNHGY and CDR2 SVAAGI. This CDR3 is built from 17 residues. CDR3 loop: CVSSYSPSGSYPYEQYF. The CDR3 nucleotides read TGTGTCAGCAGTTACTCTCCTAGCGGGAGTTACCCCTACGAGCAGTACTTC.

The table lists this clonotype with a few counts. The rearrangement links TRBV5-5 to TRBJ2-1, with 8 positions matching TRBD2. Germline CDR1 and CDR2: SGHKS and YYEKEE (reference sequence). The CDR3 contains 15 residues. With 6 bases clipped from V and 0 bases from J, the junction kept 5 bases outside the gene matches. CDR3 bases: TGTGCCAGCACCCTAGCGGGCCGCTCCTACAATGAGCAGTTCTTC. Translation: CASTLAGRSYNEQFF. The variable domain in full, with the rest retrieved from reference TRBV5-5 and TRBJ2-1, is DAGVTQSPTHLIKTRGQQVTLRCSPISGHKSVSWYQQVLGQGPQFIFQYYEKEERGRGNFPDRFSARQFPNYSSELNVNALLLGDSALYLCASTLAGRSYNEQFFGPGTRLTVL.

This clonotype was seen repeatedly, ten times or more. This rearrangement joins TRBV2 to TRBJ2-2, with D possibly TRBD1 on 5 matching bases. The CDR3 covers 13 residues. Germline V gene lookup returns CDR1 SNHLY and CDR2 FYNNEI. Trimming took 3 bases from V and 6 from J, leaving 8 bases between them. The CDR3 nucleotides are TGTGCCAGCAGTGAGCAGGGTCCCGGGGAGCTGTTTTTT. This codes for CASSEQGPGELFF.

This clonotype was counted many times. The chain combines TRBV18 with TRBJ2-6; D not certain. Trimming shortened V by 5 bases and J by 0 bases, and 14 bases separated the two germline ends. The CDR3 sequence is 17 residues long. CDR1 is KGHSH, CDR2 LQKENI, per germline. CDR3 sequence: CASSTTDQSSGANVLTF. CDR3 nucleotide sequence: TGTGCCAGCTCAACCACAGATCAGAGCTCTGGGGCCAACGTCCTGACTTTC.